These T cell receptor beta chains were read from a single sample in a study of T cell responses to AZD1222 COVID-19 vaccine. This table comes from immunoSEQ multiplex PCR, and its TCRdb copy is limited to in-frame clones, with some not included. The repertoire holds over 95,000 clones, with around nine tenths as singletons. This sample comprised peripheral blood, obtained on day 0 of AZD1222 vaccination. The receptors originated from an adult in good health. Both conserved end residues are part of each CDR3. Each record gives: V gene, clone size, D gene, J gene, CDR3 protein, CDR3 DNA. A D gene is named only where the DNA matches it firmly. Size tells how often a clone was seen (once, few, many) or the class of an expanded clone, and some rows leave it out.

>TRBV7-9|-|TRBD1|TRBJ1-3
CASSPGTGGLNTIYF
TGTGCCAGCAGCCCCGGGACAGGGGGCTTAAACACCATATATTTT
>TRBV9|few|TRBD2|TRBJ2-7
CASSVGGGPTYEQYF
TGTGCCAGCAGCGTAGGCGGGGGTCCGACCTACGAGCAGTACTTC
>TRBV6-5|-|TRBD1|TRBJ1-2
CASRLGQAVGYTF
TGTGCCAGCAGACTCGGACAGGCCGTTGGCTACACCTTC
>TRBV19|few|TRBD2|TRBJ2-7
CASNSPRTSGAYEQYF
TGTGCCAGTAACTCGCCCCGGACTAGCGGAGCCTACGAGCAGTACTTC
>TRBV9|once|-|TRBJ2-1
CASSVNRNNEQFF
TGTGCCAGCAGCGTCAACAGAAACAATGAGCAGTTCTTC
>TRBV27|-|-|TRBJ2-2
CASSFGSVANTGELFF
TGTGCCAGCAGTTTTGGTTCGGTGGCGAACACCGGGGAGCTGTTTTTT
>TRBV29-1|-|TRBD2|TRBJ2-1
CSVEGSGSSYNEQFF
TGCAGCGTTGAAGGAAGCGGGAGCTCCTACAATGAGCAGTTCTTC
>TRBV5-1|-|TRBD1|TRBJ1-4
CASSLLEGQGPRGEKLFF
TGCGCCAGCAGCTTGTTGGAGGGACAGGGGCCGCGAGGTGAAAAACTGTTTTTT
>TRBV7-2|-|TRBD1|TRBJ2-5
CASSQTGAAGATQYF
TGTGCCAGCAGCCAGACAGGGGCGGCTGGGGCGACCCAGTACTTC
>TRBV28|-|TRBD2|TRBJ2-1
CASSWTSGRGYNEQFF
TGTGCCAGCAGTTGGACTAGCGGGAGAGGCTACAATGAGCAGTTCTTC